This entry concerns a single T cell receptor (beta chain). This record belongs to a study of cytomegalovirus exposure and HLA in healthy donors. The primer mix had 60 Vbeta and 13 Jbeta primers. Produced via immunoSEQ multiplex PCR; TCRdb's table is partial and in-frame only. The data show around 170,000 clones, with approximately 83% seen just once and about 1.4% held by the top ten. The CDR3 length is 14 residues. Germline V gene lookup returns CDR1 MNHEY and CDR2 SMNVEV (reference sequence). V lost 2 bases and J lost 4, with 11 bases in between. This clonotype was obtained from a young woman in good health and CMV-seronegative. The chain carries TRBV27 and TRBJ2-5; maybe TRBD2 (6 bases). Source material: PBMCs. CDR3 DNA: TGTGCCAGCAGTTTAGTGCGGGGACTAGAGACCCAGTACTTC. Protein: CASSLVRGLETQYF.